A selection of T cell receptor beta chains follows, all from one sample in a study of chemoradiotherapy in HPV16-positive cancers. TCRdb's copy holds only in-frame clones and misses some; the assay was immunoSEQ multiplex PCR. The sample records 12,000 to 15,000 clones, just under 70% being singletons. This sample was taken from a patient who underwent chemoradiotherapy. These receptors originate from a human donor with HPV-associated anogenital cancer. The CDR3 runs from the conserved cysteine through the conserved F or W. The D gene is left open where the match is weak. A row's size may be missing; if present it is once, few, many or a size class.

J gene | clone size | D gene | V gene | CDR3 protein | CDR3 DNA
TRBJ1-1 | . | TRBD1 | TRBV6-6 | CASSDRAQGYTEAFF | TGTGCCAGCAGTGACAGGGCTCAAGGGTACACTGAAGCTTTCTTT
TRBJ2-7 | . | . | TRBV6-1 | CASSELGIEQYF | TGTGCCAGCAGTGAGTTGGGGATAGAGCAGTACTTC
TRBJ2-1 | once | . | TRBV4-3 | CASSPSMAGAYNEQFF | TGCGCCAGCAGCCCATCAATGGCAGGAGCCTACAATGAGCAGTTCTTC
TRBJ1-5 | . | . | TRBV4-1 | CASSQDFERGWGAGPQPQHF | TGCGCCAGCAGCCAAGATTTCGAACGGGGGTGGGGCGCGGGGCCCCAGCCCCAGCATTTT
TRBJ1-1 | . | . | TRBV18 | CASSPPNEGTEAFF | TGTGCCAGCTCACCACCCAATGAGGGCACTGAAGCTTTCTTT
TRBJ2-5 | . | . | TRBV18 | CASSPQTGTVETQYF | TGTGCCAGCTCACCACAAACAGGGACCGTAGAGACCCAGTACTTC
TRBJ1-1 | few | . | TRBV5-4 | CASSLPGTSWVGTEAFF | TGTGCCAGCAGCTTGCCGGGAACTAGCTGGGTAGGGACTGAAGCTTTCTTT
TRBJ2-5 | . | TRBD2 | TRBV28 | CASSPGLLKETQYF | TGTGCCAGCAGTCCGGGACTACTAAAAGAGACCCAGTACTTC
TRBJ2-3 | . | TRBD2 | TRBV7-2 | CASSYRLAGGVDTQYF | TGTGCCAGCAGCTACCGACTAGCGGGGGGAGTAGATACGCAGTATTTT
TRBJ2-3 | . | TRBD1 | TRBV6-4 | CASSDTDRADTQYF | TGTGCCAGCAGTGACACGGACAGGGCCGATACGCAGTATTTT
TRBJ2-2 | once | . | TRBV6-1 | CASSGTSTNTGELFF | TGTGCCAGCAGTGGGACCTCTACGAACACCGGGGAGCTGTTTTTT
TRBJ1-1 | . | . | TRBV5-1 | CASRTDGESMNTEAFF | TGCGCCAGCAGGACCGACGGTGAAAGCATGAACACTGAAGCTTTCTTT
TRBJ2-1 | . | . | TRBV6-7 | CASTPVGSYNEQFF | TGTGCCAGCACACCGGTGGGGTCCTACAATGAGCAGTTCTTC